A single sample is the source of the 27 T cell receptor beta chains below, sequenced in a study of T cell responses to AZD1222 COVID-19 vaccine. The data were produced by immunoSEQ multiplex PCR, yet TCRdb's version contains in-frame clones alone and is incomplete. The sample yields 110,000 to 150,000 clones, about 93% seen once. This sample comprised peripheral blood, obtained on day 0 of AZD1222 vaccination. These receptors all come from an adult in good health.

The chain employs TRBV6-5 and TRBJ1-5; the D gene is possibly TRBD1 (5 bases). Per germline, CDR1 MNHEY and CDR2 SVGAGI. V was trimmed by 7 bases and J by 3 bases, leaving 13 bases between them. The CDR3 has 14 amino acids. The CDR3 coding sequence is TGTGCCAGCACCTCTCCAGGGACCAATCAGCCCCAGCATTTT. Translated: CASTSPGTNQPQHF.

The chain uses TRBV30 and TRBJ1-5; TRBD1 matches at 10 bases. CDR3 length equals 15 residues. Germline V gives CDR1 GTSNPN, CDR2 SVGIG (reference sequence). With 4 bases clipped from V and 9 bases from J, the junction kept 12 bases outside the gene matches. This CDR3 reads CAWTKTGQGTRPQHF. CDR3 bases: TGTGCCTGGACGAAAACGGGACAGGGGACTCGGCCCCAGCATTTT.

J is TRBJ1-4 and V is TRBV18; TRBD1 matches at 9 bases. Germline V gene sequence: CDR1 KGHSH, CDR2 LQKENI. V shed 3 bases, J shed 8 bases, and the junction held 7 bases outside the gene matches. The CDR3 runs to 15 residues. CDR3 bases: TGTGCCAGCTCACCGGAGGGACAGGGTGGCGAAAAACTGTTTTTT. It is translated as CASSPEGQGGEKLFF.

V usage is TRBV7-9 and J usage is TRBJ2-2, with 9 bases fitting TRBD1. The V gene's germline CDR1 is SEHNR and CDR2 FQNEAQ (reference sequence). The CDR3 runs to 15 residues. The junction had 10 bases not matched to a gene; V was cut back by 6 bases and J by 8 bases. CDR3 residues: CASRAGTGSSGELFF. CDR3 nucleotide sequence: TGTGCCAGCAGAGCCGGGACAGGGAGTTCAGGGGAGCTGTTTTTT.

V is TRBV3-1 (or the pseudogene TRBV3-2) and J is TRBJ2-7; D is possibly TRBD2 (6 bases). From germline, CDR1 is LGHDT and CDR2 YNNKEL (reference sequence). V was cut by 4 bases and J by 2 bases, with 15 bases left in between. The CDR3 is 15 residues long. In nucleotides, the CDR3 is TGTGCCAGCAGCCTCCCGGGAGATTCGGCCTACGAGCAGTACTTC. Its translation: CASSLPGDSAYEQYF.

The chain carries TRBV5-1 and TRBJ2-5; D perhaps matches TRBD2 (6 bases). The CDR3 has 13 residues. Germline CDR1 and CDR2: SGHRS and YFSETQ. The V end was cut by 7 bases, the J end by 1 base, with 11 bases between. As DNA, the CDR3 is TGCGCCAGCGGAAGCGGGTCCCAAGAGACCCAGTACTTC. This encodes CASGSGSQETQYF.

This chain links TRBV19 with TRBJ1-2; D is ambiguous. Germline V CDR1 and CDR2: LNHDA, SQIVND (reference sequence). V dropped 3 bases and J dropped 6 bases, with 8 bases sitting between them. The CDR3 is made up of 12 amino acids. CDR3 residues: CASSIYQNGYTF. CDR3 DNA sequence: TGTGCCAGTAGTATCTATCAGAATGGCTACACCTTC. The full variable domain, its missing parts supplied by reference TRBV19 and TRBJ1-2, is DGGITQSPKYLFRKEGQNVTLSCEQNLNHDAMYWYRQDPGQGLRLIYYSQIVNDFQKGDIAEGYSVSREKKESFPLTVTSAQKNPTAFYLCASSIYQNGYTFGSGTRLTVV.

This clone has just a few counts. This sequence joins TRBV9 and TRBJ2-1; TRBD1 matches at 7 bases. This CDR3 comprises 15 residues. Trimming cost V 0 bases and J 3 bases; bases outside gene matches: 3. Germline assignment: CDR1 SGDLS and CDR2 YYNGEE. The CDR3 nucleotides are TGTGCCAGCAGCGTAGATGGGACAGACTACAATGAGCAGTTCTTC. Translating it yields CASSVDGTDYNEQFF.

This rearrangement joins TRBV4-1 to TRBJ1-6; D is perhaps TRBD1 (5 bases). This CDR3 is 15 amino acids long. CDR1 and CDR2 from the germline V gene are MGHRA and YSYEKL. Between the trimmed V and J ends, which lost 4 bases and 4 bases, there was a span of 11 bases. Here the CDR3 DNA reads TGCGCCAGCAGCCTGCCCTCAGGGTATAATTCACCCCTCCACTTT. This encodes CASSLPSGYNSPLHF.

The chain has TRBV11-1 and TRBJ2-7; a weak D match, TRBD1 (6 bases). The germline V gene encodes CDR1 SGHAT and CDR2 FQDESV (reference sequence). This CDR3 is built from 15 residues. Trimming stripped 1 base from V and 4 bases from J, with 14 bases between. CDR3 sequence: CASSLVHQGPYEQYF. CDR3 nucleotides: TGTGCCAGCAGCTTAGTTCACCAGGGGCCATACGAGCAGTACTTC.

In its sample, this clone was seen a few times. The chain joins TRBV3-1 (or the pseudogene TRBV3-2) to TRBJ2-1; 11 nucleotides align to TRBD2. This CDR3 has 16 residues. The V segment lost 5 bases and the J segment 4 bases; nucleotides outside the gene matches: 7. Germline V gene sequence: CDR1 LGHDT, CDR2 YNNKEL (reference sequence). CDR3 protein: CASSFRTSGFYNEQFF. The DNA for the CDR3 is TGTGCCAGCAGCTTCCGGACTAGCGGGTTTTACAATGAGCAGTTCTTC.

V usage is TRBV7-9 and J usage is TRBJ1-1; D is unresolved. V dropped 5 bases and J dropped 1 base, with 17 bases sitting between them. This CDR3 region has 16 residues. CDR1 and CDR2 from the germline V gene are SEHNR and FQNEAQ (reference sequence). CDR3 nucleotides: TGTGCCAGCAGCCCACTACACATAAGTTCGAACACTGAAGCTTTCTTT. Protein product: CASSPLHISSNTEAFF.

J is TRBJ1-5 and V is TRBV3-1 (or the pseudogene TRBV3-2); possible D gene TRBD1, 5 bases. CDR3 length: 14 amino acids. The V gene's germline CDR1 is LGHDT and CDR2 YNNKEL (reference sequence). V shed 4 bases and J shed 3 bases, with 10 bases lying between them. The CDR3 reads CASSRGLLNQPQHF. The CDR3 nucleotides are TGTGCCAGCAGCCGGGGACTCCTCAATCAGCCCCAGCATTTT.

V is TRBV4-2 and J is TRBJ2-3; 13 nucleotides align to TRBD2. Germline CDR1 and CDR2: LGHNA and YNFKEQ. This CDR3 spans 19 amino acids. With 0 bases clipped from V and 5 bases from J, the junction kept 11 bases outside the gene matches. The CDR3 nucleotides are TGTGCCAGCAGCCAAGACGTAACTAGCGGGGGGGCCTATGGAGATACGCAGTATTTT. As protein: CASSQDVTSGGAYGDTQYF.

This clone was picked up one time. The chain uses TRBV11-3 and TRBJ2-2; D is possibly TRBD1 (6 bases). From germline, CDR1 is SGHNT and CDR2 YENEEA. V was shortened by 1 base and J by 1 base, with 22 bases between the two germline ends. The CDR3 contains 20 residues. The CDR3 DNA is TGTGCCAGCAGCTTAGTATCTTACTACTTGGGGGCCCTGAACACCGGGGAGCTGTTTTTT. It codes for CASSLVSYYLGALNTGELFF.

The genes are TRBV6-1 and TRBJ2-5, with D perhaps matching TRBD2 (6 bases). From germline, CDR1 is MNHNS and CDR2 SASEGT. V was pared by 0 bases and J by 4 bases, with 12 bases between. The CDR3 is 15 residues long. CDR3 coding DNA: TGTGCCAGCAGTGAAGCGCTAGGAGGGAGAGAGACCCAGTACTTC. Translating gives CASSEALGGRETQYF.

J is TRBJ1-1 and V is TRBV5-4; D might be TRBD1 (6 bases). Trimming cost V 3 bases and J 2 bases, with 11 bases left between them. Looked up from germline, CDR1 is SGHNT and CDR2 is YYREEE (reference sequence). There are 14 residues in the CDR3. In DNA form, the CDR3 reads TGTGCCAGCAGCTCCGGACAGATAAACACTGAAGCTTTCTTT. Its protein is CASSSGQINTEAFF.

This clone was counted a few times. This sequence joins TRBV9 and TRBJ2-1; D unresolved. V gave up 0 bases and J gave up 2 bases, with 12 bases separating them. The CDR3 runs 16 residues. Looked up from germline, CDR1 is SGDLS and CDR2 is YYNGEE. This CDR3 reads CASSVGAPVTYNEQFF. The CDR3 coding sequence is TGTGCCAGCAGCGTAGGGGCCCCTGTCACCTACAATGAGCAGTTCTTC.

The CDR3 loop reads CASSPQGPTDTQYF. The CDR3 DNA follows: TGTGCCAGTAGTCCTCAGGGCCCTACAGATACGCAGTATTTT. The V call is TRBV19, the J call TRBJ2-3; possibly TRBD1 for D (5 bases). Germline V gene lookup returns CDR1 LNHDA and CDR2 SQIVND (reference sequence). V lost 5 bases to trimming and J lost 3 bases, with 12 bases between them. The CDR3 is 14 residues long.

The rearrangement joins TRBV5-5 to TRBJ2-4, with a tentative D call TRBD1 (6 bases). This CDR3 has 14 residues. Trimming removed 4 bases from V and 5 bases from J, with 13 bases in between. Germline CDR1 is SGHKS and CDR2 is YYEKEE (reference sequence). CDR3 region: CASSHTGMENIQYF. CDR3 DNA: TGTGCCAGCAGCCATACAGGGATGGAAAACATTCAGTACTTC.

This rearrangement joins TRBV18 to TRBJ2-3; TRBD2 matches at 9 bases. Per germline, CDR1 KGHSH and CDR2 LQKENI. The CDR3 length is 17 residues. J was trimmed by 2 bases and V by 3 bases; bases with no gene match: 9. Here the CDR3 DNA reads TGTGCCAGCTCACCCCTGCCCAGCGGGGGGACCACAGATACGCAGTATTTT. Its protein is CASSPLPSGGTTDTQYF.

The sample holds a few counts of this clone. The chain uses TRBV30 and TRBJ1-6; no definite D call. The CDR3 length is 15 residues. The germline V gene has CDR1 GTSNPN and CDR2 SVGIG (reference sequence). V lost 2 bases to trimming and J lost 9 bases, with 17 bases between them. The CDR3: CAWSTGEWVGSPLHF. CDR3 nucleotide sequence: TGTGCCTGGAGTACCGGGGAATGGGTGGGTTCACCCCTCCACTTT.

J is TRBJ2-5 and V is TRBV4-1; tentative D call: TRBD1 (6 bases). V lost 4 bases and J lost 4, with 16 bases in between. Germline CDR1 MGHRA, CDR2 YSYEKL. The CDR3 runs 15 residues. CDR3 in DNA: TGCGCCAGCAGCCCAGAGGATACAGGGCGAGAGACCCAGTACTTC. It yields the protein CASSPEDTGRETQYF.

The chain carries TRBV20-1 and TRBJ1-4; 8 nucleotides agree with TRBD1. CDR3 size: 14 residues. After removal of 3 bases from V and 10 bases from J, the junction contained 10 bases not matched to a gene. In germline, CDR1 is DFQATT, CDR2 SNEGSKA (reference sequence). The CDR3 here is CSASRAGGQGKLFF. The CDR3 region has the DNA TGCAGTGCTAGTAGGGCAGGGGGCCAGGGAAAACTGTTTTTT.

This chain joins TRBV2 and TRBJ1-4; D perhaps matches TRBD1 (5 bases). The CDR3 has 14 amino acids. Deletions cut 6 bases from V and 0 bases from J, with 8 bases between. Per germline, CDR1 SNHLY and CDR2 FYNNEI. The CDR3 coding sequence is TGTGCCAGCAGCAGACAGACAACTAATGAAAAACTGTTTTTT. Encoded protein: CASSRQTTNEKLFF. Looking up the rest from reference TRBV2 and TRBJ1-4 gives the full variable domain: EPEVTQTPSHQVTQMGQEVILRCVPISNHLYFYWYRQILGQKVEFLVSFYNNEISEKSEIFDDQFSVERPDGSNFTLKIRSTKLEDSAMYFCASSRQTTNEKLFFGSGTQLSVL.

The chain has TRBV29-1 and TRBJ1-5; D might be TRBD1 (5 bases). Germline V gene lookup returns CDR1 SQVTM and CDR2 ANQGSEA. This CDR3 comprises 13 residues. V was shortened by 7 bases and J by 6 bases, with 16 bases between the two germline ends. CDR3 sequence: CSARAGLGQPQHF. Here the CDR3 DNA reads TGCAGCGCCAGAGCAGGGTTGGGTCAGCCCCAGCATTTT.

This chain connects TRBV28 to TRBJ2-3; D gene ambiguous. The CDR3 is 12 residues long. V lost 5 bases to trimming and J lost 6 bases, with 9 bases between them. The germline V gene has CDR1 MDHEN and CDR2 SYDVKM. CDR3 in amino acids: CASSHTMDTQYF. CDR3 DNA sequence: TGTGCCAGCAGTCACACCATGGATACGCAGTATTTT.